This T cell receptor beta chain was documented in a study of CD8 T cell repertoires and HIV-1 epitope variants. With respect to this clone: The antigen is undetermined.

Germline-derived CDR1 and CDR2 are LGHNA and YNFKEQ. The length of the CDR3 is 18 residues. V lost 1 base, J lost 3 bases, and 14 bases stayed unmatched. Repertoires were generated with immunoSEQ multiplex PCR, while TCRdb's copy carries only in-frame clones and drops some. The sample contains around 4,600 clones, approximately 70% of which appear only once. The sequence was obtained from a male donor with HIV. The sample comprised cultured CD8+ T cells derived from PBMCs. The genes are TRBV4-2 and TRBJ1-2, with 7 bases lining up with TRBD1. The CDR3 DNA sequence: TGTGCCAGCAGCCAAGTGGAAAGTCGGAGGGGGCGCGACTATGGCTACACCTTC. As protein: CASSQVESRRGRDYGYTF.